This TCR beta chain was sequenced during a study of blood T cells in healthy people across ages. Study-level findings and limits: A roughly linear fall in TCR beta diversity per million T cells was seen with increasing age. Long-lived donors had more naive CD4+ cells and higher diversity than aged donors. No conclusive comparison of naive versus antigen-experienced cells was possible with unsorted PBMCs.

With regard to this clonotype: Its antigen is unidentified.

Sample-barcoded 5' priming and a J-beta primer mix drove a second PCR of 7 to 11 cycles. Each of the cDNA molecules was tagged by a template-switch adaptor with 12 random nucleotides. TCRdb reprocessed the 5' RACE reads via MiXCR and lists one record per CDR3 protein. The table includes some 1.4 million distinct CDR3 sequences, 42% detected once. Sample: blood. This receptor was obtained from a woman between 18 and 29 years old in good health.

For the CDR3, the DNA is TGCGCCAGCAGCCAATCGGGGGGGCGTTCAGATACGCAGTATTTT. This sequence encodes CASSQSGGRSDTQYF. The rearrangement links TRBV4-1 to TRBJ2-3, with 8 positions matching TRBD2. Germline values: CDR1 MGHRA, CDR2 YSYEKL. The length of the CDR3 is 15 residues. J lost 4 bases, V lost 2 bases, and 5 bases had no gene match.